The present T cell receptor beta chain was sequenced within a study of T-cell memory formation after mild COVID-19. This clonotype was seen repeatedly, ten times or more. Its antigen is not known. Study-level results: Cross-reactive memory seemingly joined, as some responding clones were found in pre-infection memory.

With 2 bases removed from V and 4 bases from J, the gap between germline ends came to 14 bases. There are 15 residues in the CDR3. Germline CDR1 is MNHEY and CDR2 is SVGAGI. The authors produced TCR alpha and TCR beta cDNA libraries with sample barcodes and UMIs by 5'RACE using constant-segment primers. From the 5' RACE reads, TCRdb called clonotypes with MiXCR, one entry per CDR3 protein. The sample consists of 200,000 to 300,000 distinct CDR3 sequences, 16% of them appearing once. The sequence came from a man younger than 35 who had mild COVID-19 (a few samples of this study predate the infection). Cell type and time point are not known. This rearrangement joins TRBV6-5 to TRBJ1-1; D is uncertain. The sequenced material came from PBMCs or a T cell subset sorted from them (not recorded which). CDR3 nucleotide sequence: TGTGCCAGCAGTTACCGGCCTCAGGTGAGCACTGAAGCTTTCTTT. This codes for CASSYRPQVSTEAFF.